Shown below are 9 T cell receptor beta chains from a single sample sequenced in a study of CD8 T cells in ankylosing spondylitis (dated by TCRdb to 2016 to 2017). Libraries were made using 5' RACE. The sample was run on an Illumina HiSeq 2500. TCRdb took the public reads, trimmed them with fastp at Q25, ran MiXCR for clone calling and kept in-frame beta chains. Every CDR3 protein is listed once, alongside the most common genes and DNA of its rows. For this sample there are some 150,000 distinct CDR3 sequences; under 45% appear just once. Jointly, the top ten make up about 16% of the sample. Sequenced: synovial fluid, either unsorted or a sorted T cell fraction (not recorded which). These TCRs come from a male donor with ankylosing spondylitis.

This clonotype occurred a few times. A much larger clone is a single base away; this may be a read error. V gene TRBV12-3 or TRBV12-4 combines with J gene TRBJ1-1; the D is unclear. V lost 4 bases to trimming and J lost 3 bases, with 6 bases between them. This CDR3 is 12 amino acids long. Here the CDR3 DNA reads TGTGCCAGCAGTTGGGGATACACTGAAGCTTTCTTT. Protein sequence: CASSWGYTEAFF.

There are a few counts of this clonotype. The rearrangement uses TRBV28 and TRBJ2-7, with D tentatively TRBD1 (6 bases). Trimming pared 4 bases from V and 3 bases from J, leaving 13 bases between. The CDR3 totals 14 residues. Germline assignment: CDR1 MDHEN and CDR2 SYDVKM. CDR3: CASSYERGYYEQYF. The CDR3 DNA sequence: TGTGCCAGCAGTTATGAGAGGGGGTACTACGAGCAGTACTTC.

The J gene is TRBJ2-7, the V gene TRBV7-9; possibly TRBD1 for D (5 bases). This CDR3 region has 15 residues. Germline values: CDR1 SEHNR, CDR2 FQNEAQ (reference sequence). V gave up 4 bases and J gave up 3 bases, with 16 bases separating them. Here the CDR3 DNA reads TGTGCCAGCAGCTGTTGGGGCGGAGCCGTCTACGAGCAGTACTTC. It is translated as CASSCWGGAVYEQYF. The whole variable domain, remainder taken from reference TRBV7-9 and TRBJ2-7, is DTGVSQNPRHKITKRGQNVTFRCDPISEHNRLYWYRQTLGQGPEFLTYFQNEAQLEKSRLLSDRFSAERPKGSFSTLEIQRTEQGDSAMYLCASSCWGGAVYEQYFGPGTRLTVT.

This clonotype was seen repeatedly, ten times or more. The CDR3 DNA reads as TGTGCCAGCGGCCTAGCGGGAGCCTACGAGCAGTACTTC. Residues: CASGLAGAYEQYF. The chain uses TRBV7-8 and TRBJ2-7; 10 nucleotides align to TRBD2. The germline gives CDR1 SGHVS, CDR2 FQNEAQ. V was clipped by 8 bases and J by 2 bases; unmatched bases: 3. The CDR3 extends over 13 amino acids.

This clonotype was observed many times. This chain joins TRBV7-9 and TRBJ1-3; D gene uncertain. CDR1 is SEHNR, CDR2 FQNEAQ, per germline (reference sequence). V lost 0 bases to trimming and J lost 0 bases, with 6 bases between them. The CDR3 totals 15 residues. The CDR3 region is CASSLAASSGNTIYF. The CDR3 DNA reads TGTGCCAGCAGCTTAGCAGCGAGCTCTGGAAACACCATATATTTT.

This clonotype was seen a handful of times. The chain carries TRBV11-2 and TRBJ2-5; possible D gene TRBD2, 5 bases. Germline V gene data show CDR1 as SGHAT and CDR2 as FQNNGV. With 3 bases removed from V and 5 bases from J, the gap between germline ends came to 16 bases. The CDR3 is made up of 15 amino acids. Written as DNA, the CDR3 is TGTGCCAGCAGCTTCCCCGAGGGTGGGCCCGAGACCCAGTACTTC. This codes for CASSFPEGGPETQYF.

V is TRBV5-1 and J is TRBJ2-2; 13 bases fit TRBD2. The CDR3 runs 16 residues. Losses at the gene ends were 2 bases for V and 6 bases for J; bases not matched to a gene: 4. CDR1 and CDR2 (germline): SGHRS, YFSETQ. CDR3 sequence reads: CASSFNGLAGAGELFF. The CDR3 bases are TGCGCCAGCAGCTTCAACGGACTAGCGGGAGCCGGGGAGCTGTTTTTT.

The chain combines TRBV6-5 with TRBJ2-2; perhaps TRBD2 as D (5 bases). V gave up 2 bases and J gave up 7 bases, with 14 bases separating them. The CDR3 is made up of 15 amino acids. The V gene's germline CDR1 is MNHEY and CDR2 SVGAGI. The CDR3 is CASSYPGAAGGELFF. CDR3 DNA sequence: TGTGCCAGCAGTTACCCCGGTGCTGCGGGCGGGGAGCTGTTTTTT.

This clonotype occurred once. The chain has TRBV21-1 and TRBJ2-7; the table's D call, TRBD2, has no DNA check behind it. TRBV21-1 is annotated as a pseudogene. There are 16 residues in the CDR3. The CDR3 nucleotides read TGTGCCAGCAGCAAAGATGGTGCGGACTACCCCTACGAGCAGTACTTC. Its translation: CASSKDGADYPYEQYF.